This entry lists 17 T cell receptor beta chains sequenced from one sample in a study of CD8 T cells in Susac syndrome. The RNA, about 0.45 to 1 ug, was put through reverse transcription using random hexamers. One entry per CDR3 protein, called by TCRdb with MiXCR from the immunoSEQ multiplex PCR reads. The table includes over 200,000 distinct CDR3 sequences, approximately 95% detected once. Sample: CD4+ T cells from PBMCs. These receptors all come from a human donor with multiple sclerosis.

This clonotype was counted between two and nine times. The chain couples TRBV30 to TRBJ1-6, with D possibly TRBD1 on 5 matching bases. Trimming left V 0 bases short and J 9 bases short, with 6 bases between. The CDR3 has 12 amino acids. Germline CDR1 reads GTSNPN; CDR2 reads SVGIG (reference sequence). CDR3 DNA sequence: TGTGCCTGGAGTGTGAGGGGTTCACCCCTCCACTTT. It translates to CAWSVRGSPLHF.

The chain recombines TRBV5-1 with TRBJ2-4; TRBD1 agrees at 7 bases. Germline values: CDR1 SGHRS, CDR2 YFSETQ. The CDR3 length is 14 residues. After removal of 2 bases from V and 5 bases from J, the junction contained 4 bases not matched to a gene. The CDR3 sequence is CASSFVGQENIQYF. CDR3 nucleotide sequence: TGCGCCAGCAGCTTTGTAGGACAGGAAAACATTCAGTACTTC.

This chain joins TRBV29-1 and TRBJ2-3; D not certain. The CDR3 runs 15 residues. Trimming pared 4 bases from V and 0 bases from J, leaving 14 bases between. CDR1 is SQVTM and CDR2 is ANQGSEA in the germline V gene. The CDR3 protein is CSVGPAGLSTDTQYF. Written as DNA, the CDR3 is TGCAGCGTTGGCCCCGCAGGCCTTAGCACAGATACGCAGTATTTT.

This clonotype was seen only a few times. CDR3 in DNA: TGTGCCAGCTCACCGAGACAGGACGGCTACACCTTC. Protein: CASSPRQDGYTF. The chain employs TRBV18 and TRBJ1-2; TRBD1 might be the D (6 bases). There are 12 residues in the CDR3. V was clipped by 3 bases and J by 8 bases, with 10 bases between them. Germline assignment: CDR1 KGHSH and CDR2 LQKENI.

The V and J genes are TRBV3-1 and TRBJ2-7; 9 nucleotides match TRBD1. The CDR3 length is 13 residues. With 4 bases clipped from V and 3 bases from J, the junction kept 1 base outside the gene matches. Germline CDR1 LGHDT, CDR2 YNNKEL (reference sequence). CDR3 nucleotide sequence: TGTGCCAGCAGCCTGACAGGGGGCTACGAGCAGTACGTC. This gives the protein CASSLTGGYEQYV.

The chain couples TRBV3-1 to TRBJ1-1, with D uncertain. There are 15 residues in the CDR3. Germline values: CDR1 LGHDT, CDR2 YNNKEL (reference sequence). V was cut by 0 bases and J by 0 bases, with 8 bases left in between. Here the CDR3 DNA reads TGTGCCAGCAGCCAAGAAGAGCTACTGAACACTGAAGCTTTCTTT. Encoded protein: CASSQEELLNTEAFF.

The rearrangement joins TRBV5-1 to TRBJ1-4, with 8 bases matching TRBD1. Germline CDR1 reads SGHRS; CDR2 reads YFSETQ. V trimming: 0 bases; J trimming: 8 bases; junction bases outside the gene matches: 9. The CDR3 runs 16 residues. The chain's CDR3 is CASSLGIGTGDEKLFF. The CDR3 region has the DNA TGCGCCAGCAGCTTGGGGATAGGGACAGGAGACGAAAAACTGTTTTTT.

This rearrangement joins TRBV20-1 to TRBJ2-5; the D gene is possibly TRBD2 (5 bases). V gave up 1 base and J gave up 1 base, with 7 bases separating them. This CDR3 has 13 residues. The V gene's germline CDR1 is DFQATT and CDR2 SNEGSKA (reference sequence). CDR3 sequence reads: CSARGTPQETQYF. In DNA, the CDR3 is TGCAGTGCTAGAGGGACTCCCCAAGAGACCCAGTACTTC.

The V call is TRBV28, the J call TRBJ1-1; D gene ambiguous. This CDR3 is 11 amino acids long. V was pared by 5 bases and J by 8 bases, with 9 bases between. Germline CDR1 and CDR2: MDHEN and SYDVKM. In DNA, the CDR3 is TGTGCCAGCAGTGCGAGCAAGGAAGCTTTCTTT. Its translation is CASSASKEAFF.

The chain has TRBV29-1 and TRBJ1-2; D is unclear. Trimming took 3 bases from V and 2 from J, leaving 13 bases between them. The germline V gene encodes CDR1 SQVTM and CDR2 ANQGSEA. This CDR3 region has 14 residues. CDR3 protein: CSVERQALNYGYTF. For the CDR3, the DNA is TGCAGCGTTGAGAGGCAGGCATTAAACTATGGCTACACCTTC. The variable domain in full, with the rest retrieved from reference TRBV29-1 and TRBJ1-2, is SAVISQKPSRDICQRGTSLTIQCQVDSQVTMMFWYRQQPGQSLTLIATANQGSEATYESGFVIDKFPISRPNLTFSTLTVSNMSPEDSSIYLCSVERQALNYGYTFGSGTRLTVV.

This clonotype was observed once. V is TRBV20-1 and J is TRBJ1-1; 8 nucleotides line up with TRBD1. The CDR3 runs to 15 residues. CDR1 and CDR2 (germline): DFQATT, SNEGSKA (reference sequence). After removal of 5 bases from V and 4 bases from J, the junction contained 12 bases not matched to a gene. The CDR3 reads CSASKRTGRRTEAFF. CDR3 nucleotide sequence: TGCAGTGCTTCTAAAAGGACAGGGCGTCGCACTGAAGCTTTCTTT.

The chain joins TRBV11-1 to TRBJ2-5; D is unclear. This CDR3 contains 12 residues. V lost 4 bases, J lost 2 bases, and 5 bases lay in between. CDR1 is SGHAT, CDR2 FQDESV, per germline (reference sequence). CDR3 protein: CASSSQQETQYF. In DNA, the CDR3 is TGTGCCAGCAGCTCACAGCAAGAGACCCAGTACTTC.

The rearrangement links TRBV20-1 to TRBJ1-2, with D unclear. The CDR3 runs to 15 residues. V lost 0 bases and J lost 3, with 14 bases in between. The germline V gene encodes CDR1 DFQATT and CDR2 SNEGSKA (reference sequence). CDR3 sequence (DNA): TGCAGTGCTAGAGATAGCGGTACAGCATACTATGGCTACACCTTC. This codes for CSARDSGTAYYGYTF.

This clonotype was counted once. The chain employs TRBV3-1 and TRBJ2-2; 9 nucleotides agree with TRBD1. Germline loops: CDR1 LGHDT, CDR2 YNNKEL (reference sequence). V lost 4 bases and J lost 4; bases outside the gene matches: 10. The CDR3 runs to 17 residues. DNA for the CDR3: TGTGCCAGCAGCCCGTTGCCGGGACAGGGAAGCACCGGGGAGCTGTTTTTT. Translation gives CASSPLPGQGSTGELFF.

The V gene is TRBV20-1, the J gene TRBJ1-1; 7 nucleotides match TRBD1. CDR3 length equals 14 residues. Losses at the gene ends were 3 bases for V and 6 bases for J; bases not matched to a gene: 10. In germline, CDR1 is DFQATT, CDR2 SNEGSKA (reference sequence). CDR3 DNA sequence: TGCAGTGCTAGCTTTGAGGGGGCGACAGCTGAAGCTTTCTTT. As protein: CSASFEGATAEAFF.

For the CDR3, the DNA is TGTGCCAGCAGCGCGCGGGGGTCTGAAGCTTTCTTT. Its translation is CASSARGSEAFF. The chain employs TRBV9 and TRBJ1-1; D may be TRBD1 (5 bases). The CDR3 loop spans 12 amino acids. Germline-derived CDR1 and CDR2 are SGDLS and YYNGEE. The V and J ends lost 3 bases and 6 bases respectively, with 9 bases between them.

V gene TRBV6-5 combines with J gene TRBJ2-3; the D is unclear. The CDR3 is 13 amino acids. V lost 6 bases, J lost 3 bases, and 10 bases lay in between. CDR1 and CDR2 from the germline V gene are MNHEY and SVGAGI. CDR3 loop: CASRQLSTDTQYF. DNA of the CDR3: TGTGCCAGCAGGCAACTAAGTACAGATACGCAGTATTTT.